This T cell receptor (beta chain) was recovered during a study of T cell clones after liver transplantation. Across the study: Subjects received no induction therapy and standard immunosuppression until randomization at 12-24 months post-transplant. Tolerant meant at least one year fully off immunosuppression without liver enzymes above twice normal.

Sequencing used immunoSEQ multiplex PCR; TCRdb keeps in-frame clones, though not all of them. The table has 60,000 or so clones, 71% seen once. Germline lookup yields CDR1 SGHRS and CDR2 YFSETQ. The junction had 6 bases not matched to a gene; V was cut back by 4 bases and J by 4 bases. The CDR3 contains 15 residues. The TCR originated in a human donor who received a liver transplant. The sequenced sample was CD4+ T cells from blood, obtained before liver transplant. V gene TRBV5-1 combines with J gene TRBJ1-3; 9 bases fit TRBD1. CDR3 region: CASSPGDREGNTIYF. For the CDR3, the DNA is TGCGCCAGCAGCCCAGGGGACAGGGAAGGAAACACCATATATTTT.